The T cell receptor (beta chain) under discussion was sequenced for a study of post-analysis software for immune sequencing data. Overall study results and limits: In patients, about 5 TRBV segments were more frequent than in controls, with TRBV5-6, TRBV5-1 and TRBV20-1 among them.

This clonotype has ten or more counts. Its antigen is still unknown. The CDR3 sequence is 16 residues long. The junction had 12 bases not matched to a gene; V was cut back by 6 bases and J by 3 bases. Libraries were made from TCR beta cDNA, and they carried unique molecular identifiers. In TCRdb, the PCR reads were re-called with MiXCR into one record per CDR3 protein. Among approximately 250,000 distinct CDR3 sequences listed, 36% were seen once. The sequencing sample was made of blood. The origin of this receptor is a girl between 10 and 17 years old with multiple sclerosis. The chain is built from TRBV12-3 or TRBV12-4 and TRBJ1-1, with TRBD1 matching 8 bases. This CDR3 reads CASRKAGGAGDTEAFF. DNA of the CDR3: TGTGCCAGCAGGAAGGCAGGGGGCGCTGGGGACACTGAAGCTTTCTTT.